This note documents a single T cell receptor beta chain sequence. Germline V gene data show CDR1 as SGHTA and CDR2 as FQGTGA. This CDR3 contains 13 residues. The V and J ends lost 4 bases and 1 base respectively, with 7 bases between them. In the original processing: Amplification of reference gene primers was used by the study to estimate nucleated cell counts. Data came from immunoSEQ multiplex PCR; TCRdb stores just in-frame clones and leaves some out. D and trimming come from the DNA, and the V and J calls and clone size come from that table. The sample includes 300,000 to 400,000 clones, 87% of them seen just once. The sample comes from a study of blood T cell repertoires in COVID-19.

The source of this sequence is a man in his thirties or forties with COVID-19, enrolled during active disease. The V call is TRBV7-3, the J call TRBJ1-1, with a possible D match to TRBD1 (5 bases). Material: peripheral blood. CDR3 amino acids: CASSYQGNTEAFF. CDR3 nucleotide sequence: TGTGCCAGCAGCTATCAGGGGAACACTGAAGCTTTCTTT.